This T cell receptor beta chain was identified during a study of CD8 T cells in ankylosing spondylitis. The CDR3 consists of 13 residues. V was pared by 7 bases and J by 4 bases, with 13 bases between. In germline, CDR1 is MNHEY, CDR2 SVGEGT. Libraries of TCR beta came from quantitative 5'-RACE with molecular barcodes. TCRdb re-called the 5' RACE reads through MiXCR, storing one row per CDR3 protein. This sample has more than 250,000 distinct CDR3 sequences, with 11% found just once. This clonotype was detected only a few times. The antigen remains undetermined. Overall study results and limits: The authors reported significant enrichment of disease-linked clones in matched ankylosing spondylitis synovial fluid. Clones linked to disease, bearing a CD8+ phenotype, were relatively rare in peripheral blood. In ankylosing spondylitis blood, a motif of eight highly homologous TCR beta variants appeared characteristic.

This sequence was found in a female donor with ankylosing spondylitis or in good health (not recorded which). The sequenced material came from blood, either unsorted or a sorted T cell fraction (not recorded which). The genes are TRBV6-2 or TRBV6-3 and TRBJ1-1, with TRBD1 as a possible D gene (6 bases). CDR3 in DNA: TGTGCCAGCACCAGAGGGGGAGTCACTGAAGCTTTCTTT. Its protein is CASTRGGVTEAFF.